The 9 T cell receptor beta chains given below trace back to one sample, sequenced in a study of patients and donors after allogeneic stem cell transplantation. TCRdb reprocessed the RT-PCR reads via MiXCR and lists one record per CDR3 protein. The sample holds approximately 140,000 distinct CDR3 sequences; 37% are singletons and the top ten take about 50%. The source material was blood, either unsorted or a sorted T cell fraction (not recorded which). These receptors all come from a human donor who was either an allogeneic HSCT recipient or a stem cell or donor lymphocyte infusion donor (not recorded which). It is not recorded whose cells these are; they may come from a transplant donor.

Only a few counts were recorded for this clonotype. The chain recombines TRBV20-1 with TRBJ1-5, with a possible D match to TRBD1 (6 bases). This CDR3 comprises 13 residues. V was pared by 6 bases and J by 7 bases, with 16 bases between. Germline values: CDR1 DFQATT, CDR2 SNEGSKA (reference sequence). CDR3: CSATRGLDQPQHF. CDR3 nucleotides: TGCAGTGCCACCAGGGGATTAGACCAGCCCCAGCATTTT.

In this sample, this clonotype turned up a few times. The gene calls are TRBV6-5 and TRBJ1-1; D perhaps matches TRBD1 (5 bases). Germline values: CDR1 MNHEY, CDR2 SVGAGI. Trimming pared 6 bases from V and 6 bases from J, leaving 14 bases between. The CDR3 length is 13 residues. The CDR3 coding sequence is TGTGCCAGCAGCACCTCGGGGGAGTCTGAAGCTTTCTTT. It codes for CASSTSGESEAFF.

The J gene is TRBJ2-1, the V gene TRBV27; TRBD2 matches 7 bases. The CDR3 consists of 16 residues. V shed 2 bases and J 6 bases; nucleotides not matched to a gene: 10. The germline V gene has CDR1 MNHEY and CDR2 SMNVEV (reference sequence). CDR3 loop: CASSLAGGGNTNEQFF. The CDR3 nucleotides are TGTGCCAGCAGTTTAGCCGGCGGGGGAAACACCAATGAGCAGTTCTTC.

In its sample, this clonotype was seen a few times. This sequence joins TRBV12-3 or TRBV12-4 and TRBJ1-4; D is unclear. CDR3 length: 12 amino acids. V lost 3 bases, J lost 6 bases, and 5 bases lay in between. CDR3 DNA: TGTGCCAGCAGTTTGCTGGATGAAAAACTGTTTTTT. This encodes CASSLLDEKLFF.

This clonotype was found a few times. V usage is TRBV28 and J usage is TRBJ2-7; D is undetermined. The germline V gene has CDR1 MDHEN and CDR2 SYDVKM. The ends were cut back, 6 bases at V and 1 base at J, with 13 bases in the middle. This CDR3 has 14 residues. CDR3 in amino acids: CASSVREVSYEQYF. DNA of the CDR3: TGTGCCAGCAGCGTAAGAGAGGTTTCCTACGAGCAGTACTTC.

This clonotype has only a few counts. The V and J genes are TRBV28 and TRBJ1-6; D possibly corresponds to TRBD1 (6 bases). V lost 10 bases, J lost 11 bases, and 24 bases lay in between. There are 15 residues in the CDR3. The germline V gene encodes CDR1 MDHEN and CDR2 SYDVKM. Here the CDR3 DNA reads TGTGCCACGGGGGCTATTCCGGCAGGAAGGCCACCCCTCCACTTT. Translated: CATGAIPAGRPPLHF.

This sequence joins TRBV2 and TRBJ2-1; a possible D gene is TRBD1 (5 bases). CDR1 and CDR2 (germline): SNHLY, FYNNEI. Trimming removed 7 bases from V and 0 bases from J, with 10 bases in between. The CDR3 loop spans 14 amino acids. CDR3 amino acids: CASTGMSSYNEQFF. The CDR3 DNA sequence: TGTGCCAGCACAGGGATGAGCTCCTACAATGAGCAGTTCTTC.

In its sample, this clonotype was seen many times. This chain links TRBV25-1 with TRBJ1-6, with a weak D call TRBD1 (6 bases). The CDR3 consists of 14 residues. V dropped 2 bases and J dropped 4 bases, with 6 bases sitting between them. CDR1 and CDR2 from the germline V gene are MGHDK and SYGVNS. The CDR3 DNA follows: TGTGCCAGCAGTGAAACAGGGTATAATTCACCCCTCCACTTT. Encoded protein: CASSETGYNSPLHF.

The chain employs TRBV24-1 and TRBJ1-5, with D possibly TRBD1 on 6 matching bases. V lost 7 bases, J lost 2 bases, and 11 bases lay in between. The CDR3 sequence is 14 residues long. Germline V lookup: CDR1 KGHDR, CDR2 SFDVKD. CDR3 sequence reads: CATRGAGGNQPQHF. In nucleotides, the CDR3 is TGTGCCACCAGGGGGGCGGGGGGCAATCAGCCCCAGCATTTT.